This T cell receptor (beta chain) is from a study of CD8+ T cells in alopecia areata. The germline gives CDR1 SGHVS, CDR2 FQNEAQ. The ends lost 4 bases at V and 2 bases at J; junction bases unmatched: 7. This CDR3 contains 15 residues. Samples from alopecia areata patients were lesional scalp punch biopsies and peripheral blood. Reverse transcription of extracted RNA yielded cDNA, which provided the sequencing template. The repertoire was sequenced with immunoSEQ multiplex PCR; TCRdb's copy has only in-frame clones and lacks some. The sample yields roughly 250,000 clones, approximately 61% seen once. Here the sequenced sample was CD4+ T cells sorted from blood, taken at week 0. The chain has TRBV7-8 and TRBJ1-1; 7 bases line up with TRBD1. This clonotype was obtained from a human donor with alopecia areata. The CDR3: CASSSLDRPNTEAFF. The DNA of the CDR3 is TGTGCCAGCAGCTCCCTGGACAGGCCTAACACTGAAGCTTTCTTT.